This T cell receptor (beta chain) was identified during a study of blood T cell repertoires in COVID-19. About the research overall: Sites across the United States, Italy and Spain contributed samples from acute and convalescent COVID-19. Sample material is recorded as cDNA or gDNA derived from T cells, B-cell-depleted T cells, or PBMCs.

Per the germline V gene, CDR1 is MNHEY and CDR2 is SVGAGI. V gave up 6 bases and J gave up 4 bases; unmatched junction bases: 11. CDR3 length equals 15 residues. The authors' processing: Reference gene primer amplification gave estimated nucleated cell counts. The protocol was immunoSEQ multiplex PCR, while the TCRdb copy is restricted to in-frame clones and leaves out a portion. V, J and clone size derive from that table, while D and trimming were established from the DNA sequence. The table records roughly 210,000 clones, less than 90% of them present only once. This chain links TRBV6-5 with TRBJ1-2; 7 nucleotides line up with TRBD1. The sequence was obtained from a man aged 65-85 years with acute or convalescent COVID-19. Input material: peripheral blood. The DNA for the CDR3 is TGTGCCAGCAGGTCCAGGAGGGGGCTTCCCTATGGCTACACCTTC. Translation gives CASRSRRGLPYGYTF.